The clone carrying this TCR beta chain has more than one count but fewer than ten. The entry originates in a study of cytomegalovirus exposure and HLA in healthy donors. This CDR3 spans 14 amino acids. Trimming took 1 base from V and 6 from J, leaving 10 bases between them. CDR1 and CDR2 from the germline V gene are SGHAT and FQNNGV. The PCR employed 60 Vbeta primers together with 13 Jbeta primers. Sequencing used immunoSEQ multiplex PCR; TCRdb keeps in-frame clones, though not all of them. Here the sample spans roughly 250,000 clones, 80% being singletons. Sequencing input: PBMCs. The chain recombines TRBV11-2 with TRBJ1-3; D not certain. This sequence originates from a girl aged 2 to 9 in good health and CMV-seronegative. CDR3 nucleotide sequence: TGTGCCAGCAGCTTAGCTCGTTACACAAACACCATATATTTT. This translates into CASSLARYTNTIYF.